This TCR beta chain was observed in a study of CD8+ T cells in alopecia areata. This clone was recorded a few times. Its antigen is not known. Reverse transcribed after extraction, RNA yielded cDNA as the sequencing template. Produced via immunoSEQ multiplex PCR; TCRdb's table is partial and in-frame only. The data hold around 69,000 clones, with under 75% observed a single time. As part of sample collection, lesional scalp punch biopsies and peripheral blood were taken from alopecia areata patients. PBMCs served as the source from which CD4+ and CD8+ T cells were sorted. General study results and limits: Affected scalp, especially in alopecia totalis/universalis, had a higher clonality than normal scalp did.

The sample here was CD8+ T cells sorted from blood, taken at week 0. This TCR was sampled from a human donor with alopecia areata.

CDR3 residues: CSAPDNWARDAEAFF. The DNA of the CDR3 is TGCAGCGCTCCTGATAACTGGGCCAGGGACGCTGAAGCTTTCTTT. The chain couples TRBV29-1 to TRBJ1-1; D is possibly TRBD1 (5 bases). The CDR3 spans 15 residues. Trimming removed 7 bases at V and 6 bases at J, with 24 bases between. The germline CDR1 and CDR2 sequences are SQVTM and ANQGSEA.